This T cell receptor beta chain was sequenced during a study of blood T cell repertoires in COVID-19. Clones were sequenced by immunoSEQ multiplex PCR, and TCRdb holds only the in-frame ones, with some missing. This table holds under 250,000 clones, about nine tenths found once. Followed over time, Seattle patients had been enrolled while infection was active. The germline CDR1 and CDR2 sequences are MDHEN and SYDVKM. The CDR3 consists of 14 residues. With 5 bases removed from V and 3 bases from J, the gap between germline ends came to 13 bases. The clonotype comes from a man aged 45-65 years with COVID-19, enrolled during active disease. Sequencing input: peripheral blood. This chain joins TRBV28 and TRBJ1-2, with D possibly TRBD1 on 6 matching bases. This CDR3 is CASSPQGNYYGYTF. The CDR3 coding sequence is TGTGCCAGCAGTCCGCAGGGGAACTACTATGGCTACACCTTC.